This T cell receptor (beta chain) is drawn from a study of spatial heterogeneity in lung cancer. Overall study results and limits: Among blood samples, ubiquitous expanded tumor TCRs appeared more at resection than at follow-up.

As concerns this clonotype: Its antigen is undetermined.

MiXCR was run by TCRdb on the 5' RACE reads, yielding one entry per CDR3 protein. The data hold fewer than 60,000 distinct CDR3 sequences, with less than 9.5% observed a single time. The time point is: blood at routine non-recurrence follow-up after resection. Tumor, nontumor lung or frozen PBMC supplied whole RNA, sequenced without sorting. This CDR3 region has 14 residues. Between the trimmed V and J ends, which lost 5 bases and 4 bases, there was a span of 13 bases. Germline CDR1 MNHEY, CDR2 SMNVEV (reference sequence). This specimen consisted of PBMCs, obtained at follow-up. The receptor comes from a female donor with early-stage non-small cell lung cancer. The chain joins TRBV27 to TRBJ2-3; D unresolved. The CDR3 sequence: CASSPALRSDTQYF. The CDR3 coding sequence is TGTGCCAGCAGTCCCGCCCTCCGTTCAGATACGCAGTATTTT.